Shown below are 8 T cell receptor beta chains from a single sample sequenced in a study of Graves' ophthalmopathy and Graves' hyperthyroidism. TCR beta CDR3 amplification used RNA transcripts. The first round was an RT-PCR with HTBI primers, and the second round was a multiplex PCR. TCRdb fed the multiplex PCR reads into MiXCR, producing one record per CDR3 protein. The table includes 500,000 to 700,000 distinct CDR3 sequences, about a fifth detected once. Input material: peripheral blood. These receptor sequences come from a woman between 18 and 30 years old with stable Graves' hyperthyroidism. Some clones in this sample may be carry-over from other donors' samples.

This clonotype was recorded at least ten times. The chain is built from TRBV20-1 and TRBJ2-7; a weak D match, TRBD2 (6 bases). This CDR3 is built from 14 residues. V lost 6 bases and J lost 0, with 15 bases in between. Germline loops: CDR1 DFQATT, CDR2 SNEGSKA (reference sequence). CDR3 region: CSAPYGTSSYEQYF. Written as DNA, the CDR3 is TGCAGTGCCCCCTACGGGACTTCCTCCTACGAGCAGTACTTC.

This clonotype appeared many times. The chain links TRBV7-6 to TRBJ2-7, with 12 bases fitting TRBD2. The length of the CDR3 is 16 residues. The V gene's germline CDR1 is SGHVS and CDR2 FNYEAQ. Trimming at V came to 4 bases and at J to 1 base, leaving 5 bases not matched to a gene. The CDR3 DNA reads TGTGCCAGCAGCTCGATACTAGCGGGAGGATCCTACGAGCAGTACTTC. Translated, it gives CASSSILAGGSYEQYF.

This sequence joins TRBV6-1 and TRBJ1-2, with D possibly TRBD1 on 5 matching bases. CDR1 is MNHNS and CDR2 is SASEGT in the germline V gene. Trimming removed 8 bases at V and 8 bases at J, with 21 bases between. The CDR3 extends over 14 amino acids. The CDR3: CASRSGVGAGGYTF. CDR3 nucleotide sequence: TGTGCCAGCCGATCCGGGGTAGGGGCGGGAGGCTACACCTTC.

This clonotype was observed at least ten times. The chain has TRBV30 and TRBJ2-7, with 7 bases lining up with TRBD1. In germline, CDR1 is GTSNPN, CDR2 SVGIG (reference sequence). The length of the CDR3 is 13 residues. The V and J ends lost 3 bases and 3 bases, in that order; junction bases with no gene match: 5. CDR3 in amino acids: CAWSEGQNYEQYF. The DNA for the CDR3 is TGTGCCTGGAGCGAGGGACAGAACTACGAGCAGTACTTC.

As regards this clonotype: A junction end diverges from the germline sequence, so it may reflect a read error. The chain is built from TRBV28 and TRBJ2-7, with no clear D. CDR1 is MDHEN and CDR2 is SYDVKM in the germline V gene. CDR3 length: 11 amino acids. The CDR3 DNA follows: TGTGCCAGCATGCCCTCCTACGATCAGTACTTC. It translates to CASMPSYDQYF.

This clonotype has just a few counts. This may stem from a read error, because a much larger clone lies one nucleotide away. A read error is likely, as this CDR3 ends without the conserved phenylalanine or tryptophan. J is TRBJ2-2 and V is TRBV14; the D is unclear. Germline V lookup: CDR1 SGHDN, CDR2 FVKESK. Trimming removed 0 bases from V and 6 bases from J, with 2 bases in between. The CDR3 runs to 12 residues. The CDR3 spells CASSQEAGELFL. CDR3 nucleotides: TGTGCCAGCAGCCAAGAGGCCGGGGAGCTGTTTTTG.

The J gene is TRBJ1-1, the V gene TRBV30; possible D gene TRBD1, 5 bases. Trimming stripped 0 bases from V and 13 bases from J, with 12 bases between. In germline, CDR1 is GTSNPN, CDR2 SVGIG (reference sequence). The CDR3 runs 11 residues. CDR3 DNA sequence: TGTGCCTGGAGTGTAGCAGGGAAAGGTTTCTTT. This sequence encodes CAWSVAGKGFF. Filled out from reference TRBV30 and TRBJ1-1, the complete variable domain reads SQTIHQWPATLVQPVGSPLSLECTVEGTSNPNLYWYRQAAGRGLQLLFYSVGIGQISSEVPQNLSASRPQDRQFILSSKKLLLSDSGFYLCAWSVAGKGFFGQGTRLTVV.

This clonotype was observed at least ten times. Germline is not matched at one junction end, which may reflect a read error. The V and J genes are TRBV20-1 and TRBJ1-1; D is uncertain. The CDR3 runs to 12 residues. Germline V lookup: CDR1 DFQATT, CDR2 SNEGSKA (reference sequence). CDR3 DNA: TGCAGCTCCGACGGAGGGAACACTAAAGCTTTCTTT. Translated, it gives CSSDGGNTKAFF.